This TCR beta chain was retrieved from a study of blood T cell repertoires in COVID-19. Overall study context: Both acute and convalescent COVID-19 samples were obtained from the United States, Italy and Spain.

Some clones are missing from TCRdb's copy, which holds only in-frame ones; the method was immunoSEQ multiplex PCR. The sample yields roughly 230,000 clones, over 70% seen once. Trimming stripped 3 bases from V and 7 bases from J, with 14 bases between. This CDR3 has 14 residues. The germline CDR1 and CDR2 sequences are SGHDT and YYEEEE. This clone has more than one count but fewer than ten. The sample comprised peripheral blood. This sequence originates from a man aged 40-49 years with active or convalescent COVID-19. The V gene is TRBV5-6, the J gene TRBJ1-5; D unclear. CDR3 nucleotides: TGTGCCAGCAGCTCACGCTCTGTGGGCCAGCCCCAGCATTTT. Its protein product is CASSSRSVGQPQHF.